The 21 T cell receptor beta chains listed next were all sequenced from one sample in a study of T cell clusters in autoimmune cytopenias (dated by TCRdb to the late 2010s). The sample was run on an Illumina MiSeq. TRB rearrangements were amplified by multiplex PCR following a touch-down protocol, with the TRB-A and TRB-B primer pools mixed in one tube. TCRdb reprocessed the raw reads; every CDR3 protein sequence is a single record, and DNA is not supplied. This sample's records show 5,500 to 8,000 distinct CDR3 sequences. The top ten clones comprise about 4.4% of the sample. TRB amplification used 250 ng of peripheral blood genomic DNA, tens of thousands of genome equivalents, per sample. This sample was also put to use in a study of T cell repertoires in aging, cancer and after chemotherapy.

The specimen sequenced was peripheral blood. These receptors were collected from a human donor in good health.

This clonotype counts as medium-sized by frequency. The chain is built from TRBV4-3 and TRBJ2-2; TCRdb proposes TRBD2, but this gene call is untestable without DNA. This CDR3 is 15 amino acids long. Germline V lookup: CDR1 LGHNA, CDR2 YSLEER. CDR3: CASSPTNGVAGELFF.

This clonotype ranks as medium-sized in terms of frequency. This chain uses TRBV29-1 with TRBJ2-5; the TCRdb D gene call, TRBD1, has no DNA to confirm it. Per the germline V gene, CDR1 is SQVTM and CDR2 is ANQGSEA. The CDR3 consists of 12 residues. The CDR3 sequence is CSTGGAGETQYF. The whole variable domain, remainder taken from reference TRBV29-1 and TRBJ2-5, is SAVISQKPSRDICQRGTSLTIQCQVDSQVTMMFWYRQQPGQSLTLIATANQGSEATYESGFVIDKFPISRPNLTFSTLTVSNMSPEDSSIYLCSTGGAGETQYFGPGTRLLVL.

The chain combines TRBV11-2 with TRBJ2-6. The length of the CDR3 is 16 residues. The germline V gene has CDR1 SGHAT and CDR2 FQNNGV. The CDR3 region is CASRITYFSGANVLTF.

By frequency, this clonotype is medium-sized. CDR3 in amino acids: CASSPIDRGHTDTQYF. This sequence joins TRBV13 and TRBJ2-3; lacking DNA, the TRBD1 call made by TCRdb goes unchecked. The CDR3 runs 16 residues. Germline assignment: CDR1 PRHDT and CDR2 FYEKMQ (reference sequence).

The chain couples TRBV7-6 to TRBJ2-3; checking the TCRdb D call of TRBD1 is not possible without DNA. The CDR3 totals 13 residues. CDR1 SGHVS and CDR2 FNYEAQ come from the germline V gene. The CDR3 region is CASSPGRGDTQYF.

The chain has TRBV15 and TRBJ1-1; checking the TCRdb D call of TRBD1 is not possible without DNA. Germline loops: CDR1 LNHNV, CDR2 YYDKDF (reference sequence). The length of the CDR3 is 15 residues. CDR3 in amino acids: CATSREGSLNTEAFF.

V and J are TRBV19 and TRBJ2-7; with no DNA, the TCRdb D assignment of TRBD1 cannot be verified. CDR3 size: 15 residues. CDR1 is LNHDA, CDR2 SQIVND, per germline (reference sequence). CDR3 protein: CASSNSGTGGHEQYF.

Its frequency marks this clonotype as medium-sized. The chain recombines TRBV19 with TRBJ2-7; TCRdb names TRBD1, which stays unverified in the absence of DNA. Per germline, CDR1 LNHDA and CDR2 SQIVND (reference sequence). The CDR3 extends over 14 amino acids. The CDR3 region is CASSITRGPYEQYF.

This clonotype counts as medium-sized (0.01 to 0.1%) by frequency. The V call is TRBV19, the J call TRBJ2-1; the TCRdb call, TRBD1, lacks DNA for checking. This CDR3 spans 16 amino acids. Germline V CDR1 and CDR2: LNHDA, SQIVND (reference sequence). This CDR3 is CASRHTLGEGADEQFF.

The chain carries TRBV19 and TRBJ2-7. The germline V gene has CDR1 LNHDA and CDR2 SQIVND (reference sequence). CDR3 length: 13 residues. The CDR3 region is CASSQRQVREQYF.

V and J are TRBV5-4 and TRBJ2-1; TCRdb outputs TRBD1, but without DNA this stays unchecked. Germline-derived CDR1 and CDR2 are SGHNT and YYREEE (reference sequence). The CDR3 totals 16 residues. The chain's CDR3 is CASSLYGGEAYNEQFF.

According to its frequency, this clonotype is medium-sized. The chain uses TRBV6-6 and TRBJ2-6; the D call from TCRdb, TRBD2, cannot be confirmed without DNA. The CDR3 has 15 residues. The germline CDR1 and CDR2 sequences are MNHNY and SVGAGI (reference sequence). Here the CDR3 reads CASLGGESGANVLTF.

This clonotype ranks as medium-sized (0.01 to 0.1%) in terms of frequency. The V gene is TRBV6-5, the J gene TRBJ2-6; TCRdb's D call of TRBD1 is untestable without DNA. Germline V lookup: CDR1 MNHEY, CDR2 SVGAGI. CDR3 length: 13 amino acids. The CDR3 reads CASSSDRANVLTF.

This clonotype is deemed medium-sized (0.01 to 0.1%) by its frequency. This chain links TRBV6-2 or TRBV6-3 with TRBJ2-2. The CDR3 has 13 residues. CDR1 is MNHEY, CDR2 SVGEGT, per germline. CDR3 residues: CASSNGNTGELFF.

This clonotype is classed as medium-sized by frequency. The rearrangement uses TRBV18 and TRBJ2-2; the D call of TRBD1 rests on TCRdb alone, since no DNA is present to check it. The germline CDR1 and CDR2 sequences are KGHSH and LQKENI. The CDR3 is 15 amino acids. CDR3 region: CASSTRDRNTGELFF.

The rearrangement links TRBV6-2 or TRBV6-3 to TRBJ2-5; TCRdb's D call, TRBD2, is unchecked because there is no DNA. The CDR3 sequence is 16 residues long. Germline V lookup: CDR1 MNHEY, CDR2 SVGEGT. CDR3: CASSYDGLAGARTQYF.

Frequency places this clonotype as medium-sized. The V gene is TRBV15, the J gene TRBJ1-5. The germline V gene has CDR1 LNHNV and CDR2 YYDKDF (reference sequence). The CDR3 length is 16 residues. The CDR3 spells CATSSSKSWPSQPQHF.

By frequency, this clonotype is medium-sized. The CDR3 spells CASSPGTSGRFPEKTQYF. V usage is TRBV18 and J usage is TRBJ2-5; checking the TCRdb D call of TRBD2 is not possible without DNA. The CDR3 has 18 residues. Germline loops: CDR1 KGHSH, CDR2 LQKENI.

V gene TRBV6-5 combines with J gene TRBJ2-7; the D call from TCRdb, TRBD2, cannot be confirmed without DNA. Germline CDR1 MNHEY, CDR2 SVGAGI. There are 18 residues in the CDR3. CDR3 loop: CASSYSSSLAQSSYEQYF.

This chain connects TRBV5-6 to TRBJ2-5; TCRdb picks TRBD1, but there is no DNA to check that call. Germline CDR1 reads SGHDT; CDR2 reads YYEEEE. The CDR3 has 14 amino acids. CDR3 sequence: CASSLGPQDETQYF. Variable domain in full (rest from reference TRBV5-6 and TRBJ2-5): DAGVTQSPTHLIKTRGQQVTLRCSPKSGHDTVSWYQQALGQGPQFIFQYYEEEERQRGNFPDRFSGHQFPNYSSELNVNALLLGDSALYLCASSLGPQDETQYFGPGTRLLVL.

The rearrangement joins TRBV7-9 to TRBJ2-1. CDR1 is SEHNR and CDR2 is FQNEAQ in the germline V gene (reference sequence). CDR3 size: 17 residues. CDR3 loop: CASSFLNDRSSYNEQFF. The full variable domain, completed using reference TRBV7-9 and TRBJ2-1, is DTGVSQNPRHKITKRGQNVTFRCDPISEHNRLYWYRQTLGQGPEFLTYFQNEAQLEKSRLLSDRFSAERPKGSFSTLEIQRTEQGDSAMYLCASSFLNDRSSYNEQFFGPGTRLTVL.